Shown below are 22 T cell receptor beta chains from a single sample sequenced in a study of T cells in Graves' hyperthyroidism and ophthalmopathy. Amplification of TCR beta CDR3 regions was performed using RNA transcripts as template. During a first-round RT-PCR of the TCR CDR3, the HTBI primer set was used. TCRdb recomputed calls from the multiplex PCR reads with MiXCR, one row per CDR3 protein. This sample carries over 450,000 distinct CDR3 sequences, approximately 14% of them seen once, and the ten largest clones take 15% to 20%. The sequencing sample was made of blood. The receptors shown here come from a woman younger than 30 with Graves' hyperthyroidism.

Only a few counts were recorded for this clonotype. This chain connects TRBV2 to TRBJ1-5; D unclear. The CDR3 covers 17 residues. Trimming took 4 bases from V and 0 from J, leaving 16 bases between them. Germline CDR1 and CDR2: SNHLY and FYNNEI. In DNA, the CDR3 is TGTGCCAGCAGTGTTAGACCAACCCCGTATAGCAATCAGCCCCAGCATTTT. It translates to CASSVRPTPYSNQPQHF.

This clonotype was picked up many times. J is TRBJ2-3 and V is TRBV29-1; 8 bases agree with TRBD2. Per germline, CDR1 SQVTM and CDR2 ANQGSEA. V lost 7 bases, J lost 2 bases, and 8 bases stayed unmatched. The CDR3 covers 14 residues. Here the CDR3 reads CSDYRAGATDTQYF. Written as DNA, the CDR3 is TGCAGCGACTATCGAGCGGGAGCCACAGATACGCAGTATTTT.

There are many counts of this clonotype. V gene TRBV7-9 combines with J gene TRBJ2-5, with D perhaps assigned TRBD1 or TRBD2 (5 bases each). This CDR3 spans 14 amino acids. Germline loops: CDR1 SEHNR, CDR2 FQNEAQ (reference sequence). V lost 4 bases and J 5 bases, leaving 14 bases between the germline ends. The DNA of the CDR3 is TGTGCCAGCAGCTCCCGGGACGCTCGGGAGACCCAGTACTTC. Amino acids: CASSSRDARETQYF. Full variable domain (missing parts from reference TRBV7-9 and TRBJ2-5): DTGVSQNPRHKITKRGQNVTFRCDPISEHNRLYWYRQTLGQGPEFLTYFQNEAQLEKSRLLSDRFSAERPKGSFSTLEIQRTEQGDSAMYLCASSSRDARETQYFGPGTRLLVL.

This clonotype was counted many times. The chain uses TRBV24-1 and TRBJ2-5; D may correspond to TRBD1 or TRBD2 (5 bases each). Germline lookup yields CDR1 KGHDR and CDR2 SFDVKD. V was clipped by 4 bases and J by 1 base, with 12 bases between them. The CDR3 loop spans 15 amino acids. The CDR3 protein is CATSDPGRPQETQYF. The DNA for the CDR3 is TGTGCCACCAGTGACCCGGGACGGCCCCAAGAGACCCAGTACTTC.

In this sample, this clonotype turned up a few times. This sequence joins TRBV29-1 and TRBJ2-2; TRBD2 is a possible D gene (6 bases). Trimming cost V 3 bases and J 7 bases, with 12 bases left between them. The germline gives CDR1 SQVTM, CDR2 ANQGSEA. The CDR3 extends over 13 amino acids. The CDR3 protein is CSVEETSNGELFF. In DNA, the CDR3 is TGCAGCGTTGAGGAGACTAGTAACGGGGAGCTGTTTTTT.

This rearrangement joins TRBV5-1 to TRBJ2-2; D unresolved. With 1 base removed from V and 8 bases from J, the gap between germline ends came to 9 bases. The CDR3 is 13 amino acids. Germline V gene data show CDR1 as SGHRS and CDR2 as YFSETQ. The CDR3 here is CASSLLMLGELFF. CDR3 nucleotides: TGCGCCAGCAGCTTGCTGATGCTAGGGGAGCTGTTTTTT.

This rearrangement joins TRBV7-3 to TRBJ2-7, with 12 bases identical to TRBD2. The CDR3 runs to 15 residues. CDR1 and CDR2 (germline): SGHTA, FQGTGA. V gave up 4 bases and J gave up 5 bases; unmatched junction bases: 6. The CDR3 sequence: CASSSLAGGLDEQYF. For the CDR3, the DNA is TGTGCCAGCAGCTCCCTAGCGGGAGGGCTTGACGAGCAGTACTTC. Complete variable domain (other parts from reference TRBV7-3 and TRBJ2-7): GAGVSQTPSNKVTEKGKYVELRCDPISGHTALYWYRQSLGQGPEFLIYFQGTGAADDSGLPNDRFFAVRPEGSVSTLKIQRTERGDSAVYLCASSSLAGGLDEQYFGPGTRLTVT.

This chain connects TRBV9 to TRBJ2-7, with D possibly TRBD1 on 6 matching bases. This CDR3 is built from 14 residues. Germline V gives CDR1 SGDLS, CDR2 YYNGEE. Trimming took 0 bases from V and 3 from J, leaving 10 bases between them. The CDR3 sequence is CASSVDGTFYEQYF. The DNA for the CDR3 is TGTGCCAGCAGCGTAGATGGGACATTCTACGAGCAGTACTTC.

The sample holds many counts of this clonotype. CDR3 in DNA: TGTGCCAGCAGTGCTCAATCTCGGATGTGGAACACCGGGGAGCTGTTTTTT. Protein sequence: CASSAQSRMWNTGELFF. This chain connects TRBV6-1 to TRBJ2-2; D gene unclear. Germline V gene data show CDR1 as MNHNS and CDR2 as SASEGT. The CDR3 loop spans 17 amino acids. V was pared by 4 bases and J by 1 base, with 16 bases between.

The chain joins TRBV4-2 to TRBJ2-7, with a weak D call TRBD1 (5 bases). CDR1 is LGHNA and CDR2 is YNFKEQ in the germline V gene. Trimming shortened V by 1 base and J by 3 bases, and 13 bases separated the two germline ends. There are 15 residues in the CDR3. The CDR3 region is CASSQALGQVYEQYF. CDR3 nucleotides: TGTGCCAGCAGCCAAGCCCTGGGGCAAGTCTACGAGCAGTACTTC.

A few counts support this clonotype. In DNA form, the CDR3 reads TGCGCCAGCAGCCTCGAATCAGGGGAAGGCTACACCTTC. Amino acids: CASSLESGEGYTF. This chain joins TRBV5-1 and TRBJ1-2; maybe TRBD1 (6 bases). The CDR3 covers 13 residues. The V end was cut by 4 bases, the J end by 8 bases, with 15 bases between. Germline lookup yields CDR1 SGHRS and CDR2 YFSETQ.

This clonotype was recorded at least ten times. CDR3 sequence reads: CASSQEAGAVDGYTF. The CDR3 DNA reads TGTGCCAGCAGCCAAGAAGCGGGGGCCGTGGACGGCTACACCTTC. The gene calls are TRBV14 and TRBJ1-2, with a tentative D call TRBD1 (6 bases). Trimming left V 0 bases short and J 8 bases short, with 16 bases between. Germline CDR1 reads SGHDN; CDR2 reads FVKESK. The CDR3 is 15 amino acids.

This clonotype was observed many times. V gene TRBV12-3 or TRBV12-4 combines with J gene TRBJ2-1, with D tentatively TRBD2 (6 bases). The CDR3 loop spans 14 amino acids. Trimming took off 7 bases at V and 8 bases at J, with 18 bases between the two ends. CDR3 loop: CASTSPPEGHEQFF. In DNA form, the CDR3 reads TGTGCCAGCACCTCTCCCCCGGAGGGCCATGAGCAGTTCTTC.

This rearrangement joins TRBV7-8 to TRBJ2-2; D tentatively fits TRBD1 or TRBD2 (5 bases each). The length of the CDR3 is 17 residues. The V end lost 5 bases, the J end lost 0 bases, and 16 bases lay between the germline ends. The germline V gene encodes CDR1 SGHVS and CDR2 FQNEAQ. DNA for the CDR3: TGTGCCAGCAGCCCAAGGGGAGACCTCGCGAACACCGGGGAGCTGTTTTTT. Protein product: CASSPRGDLANTGELFF.

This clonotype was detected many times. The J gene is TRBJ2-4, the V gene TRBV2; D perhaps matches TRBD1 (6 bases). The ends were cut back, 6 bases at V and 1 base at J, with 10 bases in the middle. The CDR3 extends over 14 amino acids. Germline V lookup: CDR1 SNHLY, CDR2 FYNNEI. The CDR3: CASSRDMAKNIQYF. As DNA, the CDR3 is TGTGCCAGCAGCCGGGACATGGCCAAAAACATTCAGTACTTC.

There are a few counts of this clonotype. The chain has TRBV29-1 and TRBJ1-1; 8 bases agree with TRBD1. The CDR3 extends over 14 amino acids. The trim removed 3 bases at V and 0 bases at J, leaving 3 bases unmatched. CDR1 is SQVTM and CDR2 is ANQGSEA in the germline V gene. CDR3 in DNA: TGCAGCGTTGATGGGGACAGGATGAACACTGAAGCTTTCTTT. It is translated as CSVDGDRMNTEAFF.

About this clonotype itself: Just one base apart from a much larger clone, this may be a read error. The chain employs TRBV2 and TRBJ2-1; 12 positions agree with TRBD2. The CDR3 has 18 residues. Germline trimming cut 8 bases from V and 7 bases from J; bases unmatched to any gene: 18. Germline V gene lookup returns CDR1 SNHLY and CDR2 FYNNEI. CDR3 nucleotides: TGTGCCAGCCCCAGGACTAGCGGGAACCCATCTGATTTTAATGAGCAGTTCTTC. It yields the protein CASPRTSGNPSDFNEQFF.

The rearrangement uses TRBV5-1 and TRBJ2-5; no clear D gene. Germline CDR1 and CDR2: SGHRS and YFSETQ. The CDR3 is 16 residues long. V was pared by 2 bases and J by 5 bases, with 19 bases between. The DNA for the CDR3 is TGCGCCAGCAGCTTCCTTGGGCAGAACCCTAGGGAGACCCAGTACTTC. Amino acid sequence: CASSFLGQNPRETQYF.

Written as DNA, the CDR3 is TGTGCCACCAGCAGAGGGCAAGATTCCGCTGGCACAGATACGCAGTATTTT. Residues: CATSRGQDSAGTDTQYF. The chain links TRBV15 to TRBJ2-3; D is unclear. Germline CDR1 is LNHNV and CDR2 is YYDKDF (reference sequence). The CDR3 runs 17 residues. V shed 1 base and J shed 1 base, with 15 bases lying between them.

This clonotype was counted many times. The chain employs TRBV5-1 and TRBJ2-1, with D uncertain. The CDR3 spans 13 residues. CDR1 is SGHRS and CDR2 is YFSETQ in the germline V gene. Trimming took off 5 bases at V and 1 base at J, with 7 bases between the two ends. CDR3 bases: TGCGCCAGCAGGGCGGATTCCTACAATGAGCAGTTCTTC. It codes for CASRADSYNEQFF.

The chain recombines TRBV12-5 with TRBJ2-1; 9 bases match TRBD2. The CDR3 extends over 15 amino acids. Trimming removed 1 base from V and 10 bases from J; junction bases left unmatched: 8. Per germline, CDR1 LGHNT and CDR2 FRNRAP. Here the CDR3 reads CASGLAGTSPREQFF. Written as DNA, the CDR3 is TGTGCTAGTGGTTTGGCCGGGACTAGCCCGAGGGAGCAGTTCTTC.

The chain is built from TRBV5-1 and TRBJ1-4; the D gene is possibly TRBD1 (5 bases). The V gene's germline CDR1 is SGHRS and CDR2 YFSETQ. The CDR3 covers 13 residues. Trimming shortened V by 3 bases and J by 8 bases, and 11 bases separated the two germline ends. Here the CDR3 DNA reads TGCGCCAGCAGCTGGGGGAGCCGCGAAAAACTGTTTTTT. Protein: CASSWGSREKLFF.